The 12 T cell receptor beta chains reported below all come from one sample, sequenced in a study of regulatory T cells in long-lasting Graves disease. Time point of the sample: newly diagnosed GD, antithyroid drugs for less than 3 months. PBMC RNA was the source of the TCR library. Relying on iRepertoire HTBI primers and Arm-PCR of CDR3 regions, the team built TCR beta libraries. TCRdb reanalysed the multiplex PCR reads using MiXCR and keeps one entry per CDR3 protein. The table has 320,000 or so distinct CDR3 sequences, over 15% seen once. This specimen consisted of peripheral blood mononuclear cells (PBMCs), obtained at new diagnosis, from a patient treated with antithyroid drugs. These TCRs come from a female donor with Graves disease.

In its sample, this clonotype was seen many times. The chain uses TRBV7-8 and TRBJ2-1; D is unresolved. Trimming pared 1 base from V and 3 bases from J, leaving 10 bases between. Germline values: CDR1 SGHVS, CDR2 FQNEAQ. The CDR3 is 15 amino acids. The CDR3 DNA sequence: TGTGCCAGCAGCTTAGTCGCCACCAGCTACAATGAGCAGTTCTTC. Protein product: CASSLVATSYNEQFF.

The chain recombines TRBV27 with TRBJ2-3, with D possibly matching TRBD2 (5 bases). V was cut by 2 bases and J by 0 bases, with 18 bases left in between. Germline assignment: CDR1 MNHEY and CDR2 SMNVEV (reference sequence). This CDR3 is 18 amino acids long. CDR3 sequence (DNA): TGTGCCAGCAGTTTAAACGTAGGGCGAGCGGCTAGCACAGATACGCAGTATTTT. It translates to CASSLNVGRAASTDTQYF.

This clonotype was detected many times. The chain employs TRBV28 and TRBJ2-3; the match to TRBD2 covers 11 bases. CDR3 length equals 16 residues. Germline lookup yields CDR1 MDHEN and CDR2 SYDVKM. V dropped 5 bases and J dropped 3; count of bases not matched to a gene: 7. The CDR3 DNA is TGTGCCAGCAGTGGGCCGGGACTAGCGGTAACAGATACGCAGTATTTT. Translated: CASSGPGLAVTDTQYF.

This clonotype was picked up many times. The chain joins TRBV6-1 to TRBJ2-5, with D possibly being TRBD2 (5 bases). The germline gives CDR1 MNHNS, CDR2 SASEGT. This CDR3 comprises 12 residues. The germline V and J ends were trimmed by 10 bases and 6 bases, with 15 bases remaining between them. CDR3 sequence: CATHTSGKTQYF. For the CDR3, the DNA is TGTGCCACACACACATCGGGGAAGACCCAGTACTTC.

This chain uses TRBV14 with TRBJ1-6, with 11 bases identical to TRBD1. CDR1 and CDR2 from the germline V gene are SGHDN and FVKESK. Losses at the gene ends were 3 bases for V and 6 bases for J; bases not matched to a gene: 4. The CDR3 covers 16 residues. This chain's CDR3 is CASSHGQGAINSPLHF. The CDR3 coding sequence is TGTGCCAGCAGCCACGGACAGGGGGCGATTAATTCACCCCTCCACTTT.

This clonotype occurred many times. V usage is TRBV28 and J usage is TRBJ2-5; 10 bases agree with TRBD2. Germline trimming cut 6 bases from V and 5 bases from J; bases unmatched to any gene: 6. This CDR3 region has 14 residues. Germline CDR1 is MDHEN and CDR2 is SYDVKM. CDR3 sequence (DNA): TGTGCCAGCAGCTCTCTAGCGGGAGCGGAGACCCAGTACTTC. Protein: CASSSLAGAETQYF.

In its sample, this clonotype was seen many times. This chain connects TRBV7-9 to TRBJ2-5; D uncertain. This CDR3 comprises 12 residues. With 5 bases removed from V and 5 bases from J, the gap between germline ends came to 9 bases. Germline assignment: CDR1 SEHNR and CDR2 FQNEAQ (reference sequence). The CDR3 sequence is CASSHPGETQYF. CDR3 nucleotide sequence: TGTGCCAGCAGCCACCCCGGTGAGACCCAGTACTTC.

The genes are TRBV7-9 and TRBJ1-6; 8 nucleotides align to TRBD1. Germline-derived CDR1 and CDR2 are SEHNR and FQNEAQ (reference sequence). The CDR3 has 18 amino acids. Trimming cost V 5 bases and J 0 bases; bases outside gene matches: 9. The CDR3 reads CASSGGQDESSYNSPLHF. The DNA of the CDR3 is TGTGCCAGCAGCGGGGGACAGGACGAAAGCTCCTATAATTCACCCCTCCACTTT.

There are many counts of this clonotype. The chain couples TRBV7-2 to TRBJ2-5; D remains unclear. Germline CDR1 is SGHTA and CDR2 is FQGNSA. The CDR3 covers 12 residues. Trimming took 5 bases from V and 5 from J, leaving 9 bases between them. CDR3 coding DNA: TGTGCCAGCAGCCTGCTGTGGGAGACCCAGTACTTC. Protein product: CASSLLWETQYF.

DNA of the CDR3: TGCGCCAGCAGCTCCCGGGGCCCAGAGGGGAATGAGCAGTTCTTC. Protein product: CASSSRGPEGNEQFF. The rearrangement links TRBV5-1 to TRBJ2-1, with D tentatively TRBD1 or TRBD2 (5 bases each). Germline V gene data show CDR1 as SGHRS and CDR2 as YFSETQ. The length of the CDR3 is 15 residues. The V end was cut by 3 bases, the J end by 7 bases, with 17 bases between. Complete variable domain (other parts from reference TRBV5-1 and TRBJ2-1): KAGVTQTPRYLIKTRGQQVTLSCSPISGHRSVSWYQQTPGQGLQFLFEYFSETQRNKGNFPGRFSGRQFSNSRSEMNVSTLELGDSALYLCASSSRGPEGNEQFFGPGTRLTVL.

This chain connects TRBV2 to TRBJ2-5; 7 bases match TRBD2. The CDR3 runs to 16 residues. Losses at the gene ends were 2 bases for V and 1 base for J; bases not matched to a gene: 7. Germline V gene data show CDR1 as SNHLY and CDR2 as FYNNEI. This CDR3 is CASSEMAGDTQETQYF. CDR3 in DNA: TGTGCCAGCAGTGAAATGGCGGGAGATACCCAAGAGACCCAGTACTTC.

At least ten counts were recorded for this clonotype. This chain uses TRBV28 with TRBJ1-4; TRBD1 might be the D (5 bases). The length of the CDR3 is 19 residues. CDR1 MDHEN and CDR2 SYDVKM come from the germline V gene. V lost 5 bases to trimming and J lost 0 bases, with 22 bases between them. The CDR3 region is CASSPRGRFGGATNEKLFF. The CDR3 coding sequence is TGTGCCAGCAGTCCCCGAGGTAGATTTGGGGGGGCAACTAATGAAAAACTGTTTTTT.